Below, 16 T cell receptor beta chains from the same sample are listed, as sequenced in a study of T cell responses to AZD1222 COVID-19 vaccine. Produced via immunoSEQ multiplex PCR; TCRdb's table is partial and in-frame only. The data show 150,000 to 200,000 clones, with over 85% seen just once and less than 4.5% held by the top ten. This material consisted of peripheral blood, taken 28 days after the second dose of the MenACWY control vaccine. Receptor source: an adult who received the MenACWY meningococcal vaccine as a control.

This chain connects TRBV5-1 to TRBJ2-3, with TRBD1 identical over 8 bases. Germline trimming cut 5 bases from V and 4 bases from J; bases unmatched to any gene: 6. The CDR3 is 14 residues long. Per the germline V gene, CDR1 is SGHRS and CDR2 is YFSETQ. The CDR3 is CASRRTGRADTQYF. CDR3 in DNA: TGCGCCAGCAGAAGGACAGGGCGGGCAGATACGCAGTATTTT.

This clone showed up just once. The rearrangement links TRBV29-1 to TRBJ1-2; D possibly corresponds to TRBD1 (6 bases). The germline V gene encodes CDR1 SQVTM and CDR2 ANQGSEA. V was shortened by 0 bases and J by 2 bases, with 25 bases between the two germline ends. The CDR3 covers 19 residues. CDR3 nucleotide sequence: TGCAGCGTTGAAGATAGAGGGTTGGGGGGCCTGACTAACAACTATGGCTACACCTTC. Translation gives CSVEDRGLGGLTNNYGYTF.

In its sample, this clone was seen a few times. This rearrangement joins TRBV30 to TRBJ1-1; D gene unclear. From germline, CDR1 is GTSNPN and CDR2 SVGIG (reference sequence). The length of the CDR3 is 13 residues. V was pared by 2 bases and J by 2 bases, with 9 bases between. CDR3 nucleotides: TGTGCCTGGAGTTCCGCAGGCAACACTGAAGCTTTCTTT. Amino acids: CAWSSAGNTEAFF.

The genes are TRBV7-9 and TRBJ1-1; no clear D gene. The V gene's germline CDR1 is SEHNR and CDR2 FQNEAQ (reference sequence). The germline V and J ends were trimmed by 0 bases and 7 bases, with 3 bases remaining between them. This CDR3 region has 11 residues. The chain's CDR3 is CASSLAGEAFF. The CDR3 region has the DNA TGTGCCAGCAGCTTAGCCGGTGAAGCTTTCTTT.

Only one count was recorded for this clone. The chain combines TRBV7-9 with TRBJ1-5; D unresolved. There are 10 residues in the CDR3. V lost 11 bases and J lost 9, with 11 bases in between. Germline values: CDR1 SEHNR, CDR2 FQNEAQ (reference sequence). CDR3 DNA sequence: TGTGCCGACAACGGTTGGCCCCAGCATTTT. Translating it yields CADNGWPQHF.

This clone was picked up one time. The rearrangement joins TRBV28 to TRBJ2-7, with D perhaps TRBD1 (6 bases). The V gene lost 6 bases and the J gene lost 3 bases, with 12 bases spanning the gap. The CDR3 extends over 13 amino acids. Germline V CDR1 and CDR2: MDHEN, SYDVKM. The chain's CDR3 is CASRLGQIYEQYF. CDR3 nucleotides: TGTGCCAGCAGGCTCGGACAGATCTACGAGCAGTACTTC.

The chain carries TRBV29-1 and TRBJ1-1; D not resolved. The CDR3 loop spans 11 amino acids. Trimming took 8 bases from V and 4 from J, leaving 11 bases between them. From germline, CDR1 is SQVTM and CDR2 ANQGSEA. The CDR3: CSTKEGTEAFF. In nucleotides, the CDR3 is TGCAGCACAAAGGAAGGCACTGAAGCTTTCTTT.

The chain employs TRBV9 and TRBJ2-3; TRBD2 matches 8 bases. V lost 4 bases, J lost 0 bases, and 7 bases stayed unmatched. Germline CDR1 and CDR2: SGDLS and YYNGEE. The CDR3 spans 16 residues. CDR3 protein: CASSFPGGDSTDTQYF. Written as DNA, the CDR3 is TGTGCCAGCAGCTTCCCGGGAGGGGATAGCACAGATACGCAGTATTTT. Filled out from reference TRBV9 and TRBJ2-3, the complete variable domain reads DSGVTQTPKHLITATGQRVTLRCSPRSGDLSVYWYQQSLDQGLQFLIQYYNGEERAKGNILERFSAQQFPDLHSELNLSSLELGDSALYFCASSFPGGDSTDTQYFGPGTRLTVL.

The count of this clone is one. This chain joins TRBV5-6 and TRBJ1-1, with no clear D. The germline gives CDR1 SGHDT, CDR2 YYEEEE. The CDR3 is 11 residues long. Between the trimmed V and J ends, which lost 4 bases and 4 bases, there was a span of 5 bases. The CDR3 nucleotides are TGTGCCAGCAGCCTCTTCACTGAAGCTTTCTTT. Residues: CASSLFTEAFF.

This clone was observed a single time. The V and J genes are TRBV24-1 and TRBJ1-1, with TRBD1 matching 7 bases. Per the germline V gene, CDR1 is KGHDR and CDR2 is SFDVKD. There are 13 residues in the CDR3. With 7 bases clipped from V and 1 base from J, the junction kept 2 bases outside the gene matches. DNA for the CDR3: TGTGCCACCAGCAGACAGGGGAACACTGAAGCTTTCTTT. Its protein is CATSRQGNTEAFF.

The V call is TRBV12-3 or TRBV12-4, the J call TRBJ2-7, with D maybe TRBD2 (5 bases). V was clipped by 3 bases and J by 0 bases, with 6 bases between them. This CDR3 spans 13 amino acids. Here the CDR3 reads CASSLGSSYEQYF. The CDR3 region has the DNA TGTGCCAGCAGTTTGGGGAGCTCCTACGAGCAGTACTTC.

The gene calls are TRBV11-3 and TRBJ2-7; possible D gene TRBD2, 7 bases. The ends were cut back, 3 bases at V and 2 bases at J, with 14 bases in the middle. Germline V gene sequence: CDR1 SGHNT, CDR2 YENEEA. The CDR3 is made up of 15 amino acids. CDR3 region: CASSLGGAKTYEQYF. The CDR3 DNA is TGTGCCAGCAGCTTGGGGGGGGCGAAAACCTACGAGCAGTACTTC.

This chain joins TRBV5-4 and TRBJ1-6; D remains unclear. The CDR3 runs to 13 residues. CDR1 SGHNT and CDR2 YYREEE come from the germline V gene (reference sequence). The V end lost 0 bases, the J end lost 6 bases, and 4 bases lay between the germline ends. The CDR3 here is CASSLDPNSPLHF. The CDR3 DNA reads TGTGCCAGCAGCTTGGACCCTAATTCACCCCTCCACTTT.

J is TRBJ2-7 and V is TRBV5-8; D gene ambiguous. The V end lost 4 bases, the J end lost 7 bases, and 15 bases lay between the germline ends. CDR3 length: 13 amino acids. Germline V CDR1 and CDR2: SGHTS, YDEGEE. The chain's CDR3 is CASSTGPAREQYF. In DNA form, the CDR3 reads TGTGCCAGCAGCACCGGGCCCGCCAGGGAGCAGTACTTC.

This clone was seen more than once but under ten times. The chain has TRBV6-2 or TRBV6-3 and TRBJ1-1, with a tentative D call TRBD1 (5 bases). The CDR3 spans 14 residues. Germline CDR1 is MNHEY and CDR2 is SVGEGT. Trimming removed 5 bases at V and 5 bases at J, with 15 bases between. The CDR3: CASSRGRGNTEAFF. The CDR3, as DNA: TGTGCCAGCAGTCGGGGGAGAGGGAATACTGAAGCTTTCTTT.

The chain employs TRBV20-1 and TRBJ2-7, with 16 positions matching TRBD2. The CDR3 consists of 16 residues. Germline-derived CDR1 and CDR2 are DFQATT and SNEGSKA (reference sequence). The V and J ends lost 3 bases and 2 bases, in that order; junction bases with no gene match: 4. For the CDR3, the DNA is TGCAGTGCTAGTGGAGGGACTAGCGGGAGGGCCTACGAGCAGTACTTC. This sequence encodes CSASGGTSGRAYEQYF.